The text below deals with one TCR beta chain. V lost 4 bases to trimming and J lost 0 bases, with 6 bases between them. The CDR3 is made up of 12 amino acids. The germline gives CDR1 SQVTM, CDR2 ANQGSEA. These data are taken from a study of blood T cells in healthy people across ages. Whole-study context: When template switching was applied, about one barcoded beta molecule was captured per two T cells.

A second 7 to 11 cycle PCR used barcoded and J-beta primers. TCRdb itself ran the 5' RACE reads through MiXCR, one entry per CDR3 protein. The table lists about 1,600,000 distinct CDR3 sequences, about 40% of them singletons, with around 8% in the top ten. Sequencing was carried out using blood. This clonotype was obtained from a woman aged 18-30 years in good health. This rearrangement joins TRBV29-1 to TRBJ1-1; D is unresolved. In nucleotides, the CDR3 is TGCAGCGTTGCAGTTATGAACACTGAAGCTTTCTTT. This codes for CSVAVMNTEAFF.